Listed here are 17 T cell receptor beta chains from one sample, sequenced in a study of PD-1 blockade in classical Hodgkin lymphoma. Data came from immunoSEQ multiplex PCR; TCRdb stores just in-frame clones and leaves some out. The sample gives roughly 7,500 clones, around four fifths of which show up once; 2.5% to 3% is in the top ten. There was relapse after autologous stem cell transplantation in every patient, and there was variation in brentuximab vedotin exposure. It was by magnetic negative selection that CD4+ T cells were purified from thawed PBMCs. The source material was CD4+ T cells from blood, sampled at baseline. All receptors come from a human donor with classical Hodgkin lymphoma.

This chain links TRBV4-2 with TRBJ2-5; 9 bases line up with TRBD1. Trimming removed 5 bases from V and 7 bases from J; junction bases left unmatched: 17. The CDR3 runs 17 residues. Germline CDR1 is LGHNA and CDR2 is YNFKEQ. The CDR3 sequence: CASSVSGTGMSEGTQYF. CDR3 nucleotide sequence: TGTGCCAGCAGCGTTTCCGGGACAGGGATGTCGGAGGGGACCCAGTACTTC.

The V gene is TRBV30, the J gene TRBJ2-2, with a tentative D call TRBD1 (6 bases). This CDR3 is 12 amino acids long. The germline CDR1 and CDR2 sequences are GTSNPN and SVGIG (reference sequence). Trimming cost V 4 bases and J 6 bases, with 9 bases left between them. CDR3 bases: TGTGCCTGGATTCCAGGGGCCGGGGAGCTGTTTTTT. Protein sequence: CAWIPGAGELFF.

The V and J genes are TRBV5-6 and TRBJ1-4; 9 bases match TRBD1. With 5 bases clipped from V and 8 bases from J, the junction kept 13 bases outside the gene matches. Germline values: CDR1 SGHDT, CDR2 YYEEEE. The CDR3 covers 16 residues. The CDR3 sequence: CASSSTRTGAREKLFF. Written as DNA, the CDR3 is TGTGCCAGCAGTTCCACCCGGACAGGGGCTCGAGAAAAACTGTTTTTT.

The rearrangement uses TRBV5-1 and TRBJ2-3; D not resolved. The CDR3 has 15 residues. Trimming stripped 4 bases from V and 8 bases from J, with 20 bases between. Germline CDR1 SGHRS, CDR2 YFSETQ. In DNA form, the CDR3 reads TGCGCCAGCAGCCAAAGGACGGAACGTTGGGGTACGCAGTATTTT. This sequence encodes CASSQRTERWGTQYF.

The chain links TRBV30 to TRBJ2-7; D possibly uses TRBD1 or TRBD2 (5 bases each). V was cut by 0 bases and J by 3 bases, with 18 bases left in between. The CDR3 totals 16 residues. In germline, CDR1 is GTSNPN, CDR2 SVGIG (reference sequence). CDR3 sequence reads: CAWSVATRGVRYEQYF. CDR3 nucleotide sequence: TGTGCCTGGAGTGTAGCGACACGAGGGGTCCGCTACGAGCAGTACTTC.

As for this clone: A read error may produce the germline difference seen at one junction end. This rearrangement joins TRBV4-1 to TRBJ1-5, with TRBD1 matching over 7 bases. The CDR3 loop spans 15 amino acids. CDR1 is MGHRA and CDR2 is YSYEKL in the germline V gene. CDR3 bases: TGCGCCACCAGCCCCGAGGGGGCTCATGGTCAGCCCCAGCATTTT. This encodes CATSPEGAHGQPQHF.

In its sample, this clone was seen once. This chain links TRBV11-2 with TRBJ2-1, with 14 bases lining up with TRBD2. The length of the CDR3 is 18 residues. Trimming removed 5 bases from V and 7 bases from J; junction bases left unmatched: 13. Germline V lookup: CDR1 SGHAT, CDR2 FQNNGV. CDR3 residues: CASSKGLGTSGSGNEQFF. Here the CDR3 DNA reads TGTGCCAGCAGCAAAGGCCTCGGGACTAGCGGGAGTGGGAATGAGCAGTTCTTC.

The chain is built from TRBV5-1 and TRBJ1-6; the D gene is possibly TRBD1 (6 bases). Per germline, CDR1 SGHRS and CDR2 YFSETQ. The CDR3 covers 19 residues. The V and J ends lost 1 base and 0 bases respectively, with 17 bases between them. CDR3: CASSLNGRGSFSYNSPLHF. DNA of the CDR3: TGCGCCAGCAGCTTGAACGGCAGGGGATCCTTCTCCTATAATTCACCCCTCCACTTT.

CDR3 residues: CASRHNRDQDYEQYF. CDR3 DNA: TGTGCCAGCAGACATAACCGGGATCAGGATTACGAGCAGTACTTC. The chain employs TRBV6-5 and TRBJ2-7; D perhaps matches TRBD2 (5 bases). Looked up from germline, CDR1 is MNHEY and CDR2 is SVGAGI. The germline V and J ends were trimmed by 6 bases and 4 bases, with 19 bases remaining between them. The CDR3 length is 15 residues.

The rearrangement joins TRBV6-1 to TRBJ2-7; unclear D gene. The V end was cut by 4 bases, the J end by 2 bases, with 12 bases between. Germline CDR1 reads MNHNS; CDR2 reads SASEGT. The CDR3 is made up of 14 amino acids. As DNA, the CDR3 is TGTGCCAGCAGTGTAAATTCGGCAACCTACGAGCAGTACTTC. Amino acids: CASSVNSATYEQYF.

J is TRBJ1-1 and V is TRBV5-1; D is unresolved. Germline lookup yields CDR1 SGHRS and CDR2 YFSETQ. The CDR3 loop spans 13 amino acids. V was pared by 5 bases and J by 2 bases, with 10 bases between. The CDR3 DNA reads TGCGCCAGCAGGGACGAATTTAACACTGAAGCTTTCTTT. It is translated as CASRDEFNTEAFF.

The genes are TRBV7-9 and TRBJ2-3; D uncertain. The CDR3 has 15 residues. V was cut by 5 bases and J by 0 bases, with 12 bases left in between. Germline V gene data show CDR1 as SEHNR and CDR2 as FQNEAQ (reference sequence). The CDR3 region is CASSHSAISTDTQYF. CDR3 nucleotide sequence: TGTGCCAGCAGCCACTCGGCAATAAGCACAGATACGCAGTATTTT.

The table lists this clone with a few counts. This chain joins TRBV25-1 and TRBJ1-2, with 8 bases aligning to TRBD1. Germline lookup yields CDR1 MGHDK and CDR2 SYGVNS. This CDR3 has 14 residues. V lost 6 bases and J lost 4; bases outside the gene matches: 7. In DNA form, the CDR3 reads TGTGCCAGCAGCTACGGACAGGGACTCTATGGCTACACCTTC. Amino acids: CASSYGQGLYGYTF.

CDR3 region: CASSLSTGLGNTEAFF. The CDR3 DNA is TGCGCCAGCAGCTTGTCTACAGGCCTTGGGAACACTGAAGCTTTCTTT. The V call is TRBV5-1, the J call TRBJ1-1, with D tentatively TRBD1 (5 bases). Germline CDR1 SGHRS, CDR2 YFSETQ. The germline V and J ends were trimmed by 1 base and 1 base, with 14 bases remaining between them. The CDR3 covers 16 residues.

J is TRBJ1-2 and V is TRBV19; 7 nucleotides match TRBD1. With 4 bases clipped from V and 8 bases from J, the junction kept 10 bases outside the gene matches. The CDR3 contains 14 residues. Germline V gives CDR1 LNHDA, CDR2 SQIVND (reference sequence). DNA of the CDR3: TGTGCCAGTAGTAGGAGACAGGGATGGCGGGGCTACACCTTC. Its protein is CASSRRQGWRGYTF.

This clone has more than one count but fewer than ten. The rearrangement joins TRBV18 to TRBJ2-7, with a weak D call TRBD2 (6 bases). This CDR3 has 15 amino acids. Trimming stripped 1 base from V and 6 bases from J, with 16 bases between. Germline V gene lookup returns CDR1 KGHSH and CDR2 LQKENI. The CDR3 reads CASSPRLVSSIEQYF. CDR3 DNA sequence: TGTGCCAGCTCACCACGACTAGTCTCTTCTATCGAGCAGTACTTC.

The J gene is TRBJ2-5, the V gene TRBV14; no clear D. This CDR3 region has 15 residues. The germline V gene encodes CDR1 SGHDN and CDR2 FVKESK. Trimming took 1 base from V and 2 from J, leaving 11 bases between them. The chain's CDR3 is CASSQGLFGQETQYF. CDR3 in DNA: TGTGCCAGCAGCCAAGGACTTTTTGGACAAGAGACCCAGTACTTC. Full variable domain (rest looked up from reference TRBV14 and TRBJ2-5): EAGVTQFPSHSVIEKGQTVTLRCDPISGHDNLYWYRRVMGKEIKFLLHFVKESKQDESGMPNNRFLAERTGGTYSTLKVQPAELEDSGVYFCASSQGLFGQETQYFGPGTRLLVL.